A single sample gave rise to the 21 T cell receptor beta chains below, sequenced in a study of blood T cell repertoires in COVID-19. Profiled with immunoSEQ multiplex PCR; TCRdb holds only in-frame clones, not every one. This table has about half a million clones, roughly nine tenths appearing once. The sample consisted of peripheral blood. Receptor source: a man aged 18 to 30 with COVID-19, enrolled during active disease.

The gene calls are TRBV4-1 and TRBJ1-2, with 9 bases matching TRBD1. CDR1 and CDR2 from the germline V gene are MGHRA and YSYEKL. V trimming: 1 base; J trimming: 2 bases; junction bases outside the gene matches: 5. CDR3 length: 16 amino acids. The CDR3 sequence is CASSQAGTGWNYGYTF. The CDR3 DNA reads as TGCGCCAGCAGCCAAGCTGGGACAGGGTGGAACTATGGCTACACCTTC.

The chain recombines TRBV5-6 with TRBJ2-7, with D unresolved. The CDR3 consists of 14 residues. Trimming stripped 2 bases from V and 0 bases from J, with 9 bases between. Germline V CDR1 and CDR2: SGHDT, YYEEEE. CDR3 sequence: CASSLTDPSYEQYF. The DNA of the CDR3 is TGTGCCAGCAGCTTAACAGACCCCTCCTACGAGCAGTACTTC.

The V and J genes are TRBV3-1 (or the pseudogene TRBV3-2) and TRBJ1-6; D perhaps matches TRBD1 (6 bases). CDR1 and CDR2 (germline): LGHDT, YNNKEL (reference sequence). The length of the CDR3 is 14 residues. Trimming cost V 1 base and J 8 bases, with 9 bases left between them. The CDR3 here is CASSQGQAYSPLHF. CDR3 bases: TGTGCCAGCAGCCAAGGACAGGCTTATTCACCCCTCCACTTT.

This chain joins TRBV19 and TRBJ2-1; 7 nucleotides match TRBD1. V gave up 4 bases and J gave up 10 bases; unmatched junction bases: 13. The CDR3 covers 15 residues. Germline CDR1 LNHDA, CDR2 SQIVND (reference sequence). CDR3 in DNA: TGTGCCAGTAGTACGGACAGGTGGGGGTTCGGGGAGCAGTTCTTC. Residues: CASSTDRWGFGEQFF. The full variable domain, its missing parts supplied by reference TRBV19 and TRBJ2-1, is DGGITQSPKYLFRKEGQNVTLSCEQNLNHDAMYWYRQDPGQGLRLIYYSQIVNDFQKGDIAEGYSVSREKKESFPLTVTSAQKNPTAFYLCASSTDRWGFGEQFFGPGTRLTVL.

V is TRBV6-6 and J is TRBJ1-1; 9 bases line up with TRBD1. From germline, CDR1 is MNHNY and CDR2 SVGAGI (reference sequence). J gave up 8 bases and V 5 bases, and 6 bases lay outside the gene matches. This CDR3 is built from 13 residues. DNA of the CDR3: TGTGCCAGCAGTAACCCCGGGACAGGGGAAGCTTTCTTT. Translating it yields CASSNPGTGEAFF.

This chain uses TRBV6-5 with TRBJ1-2; possible D gene TRBD1, 5 bases. V was pared by 5 bases and J by 5 bases, with 9 bases between. There are 12 residues in the CDR3. Germline values: CDR1 MNHEY, CDR2 SVGAGI. The CDR3 DNA is TGTGCCAGCAGTAATACAGGTTATGGCTACACCTTC. Translation gives CASSNTGYGYTF.

The J gene is TRBJ2-7, the V gene TRBV4-1; a possible D gene is TRBD1 (5 bases). Trimming stripped 0 bases from V and 2 bases from J, with 11 bases between. This CDR3 has 15 residues. CDR1 and CDR2 from the germline V gene are MGHRA and YSYEKL. Here the CDR3 reads CASSQESGSPYEQYF. DNA for the CDR3: TGCGCCAGCAGCCAAGAGTCAGGGTCCCCCTACGAGCAGTACTTC.

The V gene is TRBV10-1, the J gene TRBJ2-1; 11 nucleotides match TRBD1. This CDR3 is built from 14 residues. V was pared by 6 bases and J by 5 bases, with 3 bases of the junction left unmatched. CDR1 WNHNN and CDR2 SYGVQD come from the germline V gene (reference sequence). The CDR3 spells CASSWTGGHNEQFF. CDR3 bases: TGCGCCAGCAGCTGGACAGGGGGCCACAATGAGCAGTTCTTC.

This clone was recorded once. The rearrangement links TRBV27 to TRBJ2-2, with D perhaps matching TRBD1 (6 bases). CDR1 MNHEY and CDR2 SMNVEV come from the germline V gene (reference sequence). The length of the CDR3 is 16 residues. The V end was cut by 0 bases, the J end by 4 bases, with 12 bases between. The CDR3 DNA sequence: TGTGCCAGCAGTTTATCGTGGGGGCAGGGCACCGGGGAGCTGTTTTTT. Its translation is CASSLSWGQGTGELFF.

This chain uses TRBV5-1 with TRBJ2-7, with 11 bases matching TRBD2. Germline values: CDR1 SGHRS, CDR2 YFSETQ. The CDR3 has 14 residues. The junction had 2 bases not matched to a gene; V was cut back by 0 bases and J by 6 bases. In DNA form, the CDR3 reads TGCGCCAGCAGCTTGGATACTAGCGGGAGCGAGCAGTACTTC. This translates into CASSLDTSGSEQYF.

Only one count was recorded for this clone. This rearrangement joins TRBV5-1 to TRBJ2-2; no firm D call. The V end was cut by 0 bases, the J end by 6 bases, with 12 bases between. Germline-derived CDR1 and CDR2 are SGHRS and YFSETQ. The CDR3 extends over 15 amino acids. The CDR3 nucleotides read TGCGCCAGCAGCTTGGGGGCCGGTCTTGCCGGGGAGCTGTTTTTT. Its translation is CASSLGAGLAGELFF.

The CDR3 is CASSLVGGDRVPGNTIYF. CDR3 coding DNA: TGTGCCAGCAGCTTAGTAGGGGGGGACAGGGTACCGGGAAACACCATATATTTT. This chain connects TRBV7-2 to TRBJ1-3; 9 bases fit TRBD1. The CDR3 loop spans 18 amino acids. J was trimmed by 4 bases and V by 1 base; bases with no gene match: 11. Germline V lookup: CDR1 SGHTA, CDR2 FQGNSA. The whole variable domain, remainder taken from reference TRBV7-2 and TRBJ1-3, is GAGVSQSPSNKVTEKGKDVELRCDPISGHTALYWYRQSLGQGLEFLIYFQGNSAPDKSGLPSDRFSAERTGGSVSTLTIQRTQQEDSAVYLCASSLVGGDRVPGNTIYFGEGSWLTVV.

V usage is TRBV19 and J usage is TRBJ1-2, with 12 bases that match TRBD1. The CDR3 has 17 amino acids. Trimming took 3 bases from V and 4 from J; bases not matched to a gene: 9. The germline V gene encodes CDR1 LNHDA and CDR2 SQIVND (reference sequence). The DNA of the CDR3 is TGTGCCAGTAGTATCGGGACAGGGGGCGCGCTTACCTATGGCTACACCTTC. Encoded protein: CASSIGTGGALTYGYTF.

V is TRBV6-5 and J is TRBJ2-1, with D possibly matching TRBD2 (5 bases). This CDR3 contains 14 residues. Trimming left V 8 bases short and J 0 bases short, with 11 bases between. Looked up from germline, CDR1 is MNHEY and CDR2 is SVGAGI. The CDR3 region has the DNA TGTGCCAGCGTGAGCGGAACCTCCTACAATGAGCAGTTCTTC. Translated: CASVSGTSYNEQFF.

The gene calls are TRBV11-2 and TRBJ1-1; perhaps TRBD1 as D (6 bases). There are 17 residues in the CDR3. Trimming shortened V by 1 base and J by 3 bases, and 18 bases separated the two germline ends. CDR1 SGHAT and CDR2 FQNNGV come from the germline V gene. This CDR3 reads CASSLGGHRTSYTEAFF. The CDR3 DNA follows: TGTGCCAGCAGCTTAGGGGGACATCGCACCTCCTACACTGAAGCTTTCTTT.

The CDR3 spells CASSQSRGQGEEKLFF. The CDR3 bases are TGCGCCAGCAGTCAATCTAGAGGACAGGGAGAGGAAAAACTGTTTTTT. The chain couples TRBV23-1 to TRBJ1-4, with TRBD1 identical over 8 bases. TRBV23-1 belongs to the ORF category, with a function that is uncertain. CDR3 length equals 16 residues. After removal of 0 bases from V and 8 bases from J, the junction contained 8 bases not matched to a gene.

This sequence joins TRBV6-4 and TRBJ1-1, with D perhaps matching TRBD1 (6 bases). CDR1 and CDR2 from the germline V gene are MRHNA and SNTAGT. The CDR3 consists of 15 residues. V lost 2 bases to trimming and J lost 0 bases, with 10 bases between them. The CDR3 loop reads CASSDRGGVNTEAFF. The DNA of the CDR3 is TGTGCCAGCAGTGACAGAGGGGGGGTGAACACTGAAGCTTTCTTT.

The chain employs TRBV30 and TRBJ1-4; unclear D gene. CDR1 and CDR2 (germline): GTSNPN, SVGIG (reference sequence). V was pared by 0 bases and J by 7 bases, with 15 bases between. This CDR3 is built from 15 residues. The CDR3 DNA follows: TGTGCCTGGAGTGTATTCAGCAGCGGCGGTGAAAAACTGTTTTTT. The encoded protein is CAWSVFSSGGEKLFF.

The V gene is TRBV30, the J gene TRBJ2-3; possible D gene TRBD2, 6 bases. The CDR3 contains 14 residues. Per the germline V gene, CDR1 is GTSNPN and CDR2 is SVGIG (reference sequence). The V end lost 5 bases, the J end lost 0 bases, and 12 bases lay between the germline ends. The DNA for the CDR3 is TGTGCCTGGGGAGCGGGTTCTAGCACAGATACGCAGTATTTT. Encoded protein: CAWGAGSSTDTQYF.

This rearrangement joins TRBV25-1 to TRBJ2-3; 8 bases map to TRBD2. The germline V gene encodes CDR1 MGHDK and CDR2 SYGVNS. The J segment lost 3 bases and the V segment lost 3 bases, leaving 5 bases of the junction unmatched. This CDR3 region has 15 residues. In DNA, the CDR3 is TGTGCCAGCAGTGAGAAAGCGGGAGCGACAGATACGCAGTATTTT. Translation: CASSEKAGATDTQYF.

The rearrangement uses TRBV29-1 and TRBJ2-7, with D tentatively TRBD1 (6 bases). Germline-derived CDR1 and CDR2 are SQVTM and ANQGSEA. The CDR3 sequence is 14 residues long. Trimming stripped 4 bases from V and 2 bases from J, with 15 bases between. The CDR3, as DNA: TGCAGCGTTGGGGCCAGGGGAGTACCCTACGAGCAGTACTTC. It codes for CSVGARGVPYEQYF.